What follows are 27 T cell receptor beta chains derived from one specimen sequenced in a study of sequential checkpoint blockade in melanoma. Profiling relied on immunoSEQ multiplex PCR, and the TCRdb table lists in-frame clones only, not all of them. Of fewer than 15,000 clones in the sample, less than 70% were seen once. Treatment defined: randomized to nivolumab then ipilimumab (arm A) or the reverse (arm B). The sample here was CD8+ T cells sorted from blood (inferred from file names), taken from a patient given nivolumab and ipilimumab in sequence. These receptor sequences come from a human donor with melanoma.

This clone is medium-sized (0.01 to 0.1%) in the sample. The chain is built from TRBV19 and TRBJ1-1; D not resolved. The CDR3 runs to 12 residues. V was trimmed by 1 base and J by 7 bases, leaving 7 bases between them. Germline assignment: CDR1 LNHDA and CDR2 SQIVND (reference sequence). DNA of the CDR3: TGTGCCAGTAGTATAGTGCGCGGTGAAGCTTTCTTT. Its translation is CASSIVRGEAFF.

Sample share makes this clone medium-sized. The genes are TRBV28 and TRBJ1-5, with D maybe TRBD1 (6 bases). Trimming removed 7 bases from V and 3 bases from J, with 13 bases in between. The V gene's germline CDR1 is MDHEN and CDR2 SYDVKM. The CDR3 covers 14 residues. CDR3 sequence (DNA): TGTGCCAGCACCCTCGGACAGCTCAATCAGCCCCAGCATTTT. Protein product: CASTLGQLNQPQHF.

This clone has only a few counts. The CDR3 here is CASSPRGRKNGYTF. Here the CDR3 DNA reads TGTGCCAGCAGCCCCAGAGGGCGGAAGAATGGCTACACCTTC. The J gene is TRBJ1-2, the V gene TRBV6-5, with D hard to call. Germline V gene lookup returns CDR1 MNHEY and CDR2 SVGAGI. This CDR3 comprises 14 residues. Trimming pared 6 bases from V and 6 bases from J, leaving 17 bases between.

The genes are TRBV9 and TRBJ2-3, with 9 nucleotides matching TRBD2. The junction had 11 bases not matched to a gene; V was cut back by 0 bases and J by 6 bases. The CDR3 is made up of 17 amino acids. Germline V gene data show CDR1 as SGDLS and CDR2 as YYNGEE. Here the CDR3 reads CASSVEGGTSYRDTQYF. The CDR3 DNA sequence: TGTGCCAGCAGCGTAGAGGGCGGGACTAGCTATCGGGATACGCAGTATTTT.

As regards this clone: Relative to the germline gene, one junction end is altered; a read error may explain this. The CDR3 region is CASSLAGGLTEAFF. The CDR3 nucleotides read TGTGCCAGCAGCTTGGCCGGGGGGCTCACTGAAGCTTTCTTT. The chain has TRBV5-3 and TRBJ1-1, with a possible D match to TRBD1 (6 bases). TRBV5-3 is an ORF; its function is uncertain. CDR3 length: 14 residues.

The J gene is TRBJ1-1, the V gene TRBV6-6; a possible D gene is TRBD1 (5 bases). V shed 0 bases and J shed 11 bases, with 19 bases lying between them. Germline V gene sequence: CDR1 MNHNY, CDR2 SVGAGI (reference sequence). This CDR3 spans 15 amino acids. The CDR3: CASSYSPGGGLGAFF. The DNA of the CDR3 is TGTGCCAGCAGTTACTCGCCGGGTGGGGGGTTAGGCGCTTTCTTT.

By its share, this clone is medium-sized. This rearrangement joins TRBV9 to TRBJ2-7, with a weak D call TRBD1 (6 bases). CDR1 is SGDLS, CDR2 YYNGEE, per germline. Trimming took 3 bases from V and 0 from J, leaving 10 bases between them. This CDR3 comprises 14 residues. The chain's CDR3 is CASSGGRFSYEQYF. The DNA for the CDR3 is TGTGCCAGCAGCGGGGGGCGGTTCTCCTACGAGCAGTACTTC.

This clone was seen more than once but under ten times. J is TRBJ2-2 and V is TRBV10-3, with D possibly being TRBD2 (7 bases). Per germline, CDR1 ENHRY and CDR2 SYGVKD. The CDR3 length is 14 residues. Between the trimmed V and J ends, which lost 10 bases and 0 bases, there was a span of 12 bases. The CDR3 spells CATRGGPNTGELFF. The CDR3 coding sequence is TGTGCCACTAGGGGGGGACCGAACACCGGGGAGCTGTTTTTT.

The CDR3, as DNA: TGTGCCAGCAGTTTGTTTCGCCTACCCACCCCTGAAGCTTTCTTT. This sequence encodes CASSLFRLPTPEAFF. The chain has TRBV28 and TRBJ1-1; D gene ambiguous. CDR1 MDHEN and CDR2 SYDVKM come from the germline V gene. V lost 3 bases and J lost 6, with 17 bases in between. This CDR3 spans 15 amino acids.

This clone has a single count. This chain uses TRBV5-4 with TRBJ2-7; D possibly corresponds to TRBD2 (6 bases). CDR1 is SGHNT, CDR2 YYREEE, per germline (reference sequence). The CDR3 is 15 residues long. V was pared by 4 bases and J by 6 bases, with 20 bases between. The CDR3 reads CASSPGWGVELEQYF. In DNA form, the CDR3 reads TGTGCCAGCAGCCCTGGATGGGGGGTAGAGCTCGAGCAGTACTTC.

The chain recombines TRBV7-9 with TRBJ2-3, with 8 nucleotides matching TRBD2. The CDR3 loop spans 16 amino acids. Germline V gene lookup returns CDR1 SEHNR and CDR2 FQNEAQ (reference sequence). V gave up 0 bases and J gave up 2 bases; unmatched junction bases: 4. CDR3 residues: CASSLAAGGDTDTQYF. CDR3 nucleotides: TGTGCCAGCAGCTTAGCGGCGGGGGGTGACACAGATACGCAGTATTTT.

This clone was counted a single time. The rearrangement links TRBV29-1 to TRBJ1-2, with D possibly TRBD1 on 6 matching bases. Trimming cost V 6 bases and J 6 bases, with 17 bases left between them. CDR1 is SQVTM, CDR2 ANQGSEA, per germline. The CDR3 consists of 13 residues. The CDR3 DNA reads TGCAGCGTCCAACCGGGAGGGGGGCATGGCTACACCTTC. Protein: CSVQPGGGHGYTF.

The V gene is TRBV2, the J gene TRBJ1-4, with 9 positions matching TRBD1. J gave up 5 bases and V 3 bases, and 7 bases lay outside the gene matches. Germline assignment: CDR1 SNHLY and CDR2 FYNNEI. The CDR3 loop spans 16 amino acids. CDR3 in DNA: TGTGCCAGCAGTGAGGGACAGGGTTGGGTAAATGAAAAACTGTTTTTT. Translated, it gives CASSEGQGWVNEKLFF.

This rearrangement joins TRBV14 to TRBJ1-6; 7 nucleotides agree with TRBD1. This CDR3 has 13 amino acids. With V trimmed by 5 bases and J by 7 bases, 2 bases remained unmatched. Looked up from germline, CDR1 is SGHDN and CDR2 is FVKESK. The CDR3 region is CASSGTDNSPLHF. The CDR3 region has the DNA TGTGCCAGCAGCGGGACAGACAATTCACCCCTCCACTTT. The full variable domain, rest sourced from reference TRBV14 and TRBJ1-6, is EAGVTQFPSHSVIEKGQTVTLRCDPISGHDNLYWYRRVMGKEIKFLLHFVKESKQDESGMPNNRFLAERTGGTYSTLKVQPAELEDSGVYFCASSGTDNSPLHFGNGTRLTVT.

The chain links TRBV7-2 to TRBJ1-2; D is possibly TRBD1 (5 bases). Deletions cut 5 bases from V and 2 bases from J, with 18 bases between. CDR1 is SGHTA, CDR2 FQGNSA, per germline. The CDR3 spans 16 residues. This CDR3 reads CASSTRFLTENYGYTF. The CDR3 bases are TGTGCCAGCAGCACCCGCTTTTTGACAGAGAACTATGGCTACACCTTC.

The chain links TRBV5-1 to TRBJ2-1, with a weak D call TRBD2 (5 bases). Trimming took off 0 bases at V and 4 bases at J, with 14 bases between the two ends. CDR1 and CDR2 from the germline V gene are SGHRS and YFSETQ. The CDR3 is made up of 16 amino acids. CDR3 protein: CASSLAWRVEYNEQFF. The CDR3 DNA reads as TGCGCCAGCAGCTTGGCCTGGCGGGTAGAATACAATGAGCAGTTCTTC.

V is TRBV7-7 and J is TRBJ1-1; D unresolved. V dropped 5 bases and J dropped 1 base, with 8 bases sitting between them. The CDR3 has 13 residues. Germline V gives CDR1 SSHAT, CDR2 FNYEAQ (reference sequence). The CDR3 coding sequence is TGTGCCAGCAGCCTAAACCAGAACACTGAAGCTTTCTTT. The encoded protein is CASSLNQNTEAFF. The whole variable domain, remainder taken from reference TRBV7-7 and TRBJ1-1, is GAGVSQSPRYKVTKRGQDVTLRCDPISSHATLYWYQQALGQGPEFLTYFNYEAQPDKSGLPSDRFSAERPEGSISTLTIQRTEQRDSAMYRCASSLNQNTEAFFGQGTRLTVV.

The gene calls are TRBV5-1 and TRBJ2-1; TRBD2 might be the D (6 bases). Germline V gene lookup returns CDR1 SGHRS and CDR2 YFSETQ. V was cut by 4 bases and J by 0 bases, with 17 bases left in between. The CDR3 runs 17 residues. CDR3 DNA sequence: TGCGCCAGCAGCCCCCACTCATCCGGGAGCTCCTACAATGAGCAGTTCTTC. It is translated as CASSPHSSGSSYNEQFF.

This clone was counted a few times. The CDR3 region has the DNA TGTGCCAGCAGCGGGGAGGGAGGTGAAAAACTGTTTTTT. This gives the protein CASSGEGGEKLFF. V and J are TRBV11-2 and TRBJ1-4; unclear D gene. The length of the CDR3 is 13 residues. Germline V gene data show CDR1 as SGHAT and CDR2 as FQNNGV. V dropped 5 bases and J dropped 7 bases, with 11 bases sitting between them.

J is TRBJ2-3 and V is TRBV27, with TRBD2 identical over 12 bases. CDR1 is MNHEY and CDR2 is SMNVEV in the germline V gene (reference sequence). V was clipped by 2 bases and J by 3 bases; unmatched bases: 12. CDR3 length equals 19 residues. The chain's CDR3 is CASSLVAASGRGGTDTQYF. CDR3 bases: TGTGCCAGCAGTTTAGTGGCGGCTAGCGGGAGGGGTGGGACAGATACGCAGTATTTT.

This clone appeared a few times. The V call is TRBV28, the J call TRBJ2-3, with D possibly matching TRBD1 (6 bases). This CDR3 region has 15 residues. V shed 5 bases and J shed 1 base, with 13 bases lying between them. Germline CDR1 MDHEN, CDR2 SYDVKM. CDR3 in DNA: TGTGCCAGCAGTATACAGGGATGGGGCACAGATACGCAGTATTTT. Translated: CASSIQGWGTDTQYF.

The chain combines TRBV2 with TRBJ2-7, with 9 bases fitting TRBD1. Trimming took 3 bases from V and 3 from J; bases not matched to a gene: 6. Germline V gene sequence: CDR1 SNHLY, CDR2 FYNNEI. This CDR3 has 15 residues. The CDR3 region has the DNA TGTGCCAGCAGTGAGGGGACAGGGTTCCTCTACGAGCAGTACTTC. Encoded protein: CASSEGTGFLYEQYF.

Written as DNA, the CDR3 is TGTGCCAGCAGCCCAGGGACTAGCGGGGGGGACGCGCAGTATTTT. Protein sequence: CASSPGTSGGDAQYF. The chain carries TRBV4-2 and TRBJ2-3, with TRBD2 matching over 16 bases. Trimming cost V 4 bases and J 10 bases; bases outside gene matches: 5. CDR1 and CDR2 from the germline V gene are LGHNA and YNFKEQ. This CDR3 has 15 amino acids.

This sequence joins TRBV4-2 and TRBJ2-3, with D possibly TRBD2 on 6 matching bases. V gave up 1 base and J gave up 5 bases, with 13 bases separating them. Germline lookup yields CDR1 LGHNA and CDR2 YNFKEQ. The CDR3 totals 15 residues. The CDR3 nucleotides are TGTGCCAGCAGCCAAGCTGGGCGGGGTGAAGATACGCAGTATTTT. This translates into CASSQAGRGEDTQYF.

The V call is TRBV30, the J call TRBJ2-7; D perhaps matches TRBD1 (6 bases). The CDR3 spans 12 residues. V was clipped by 3 bases and J by 7 bases, with 13 bases between them. The germline CDR1 and CDR2 sequences are GTSNPN and SVGIG (reference sequence). CDR3 sequence reads: CAWRIFRGEQYF. As DNA, the CDR3 is TGTGCCTGGAGGATTTTTAGGGGGGAGCAGTACTTC.

Regarding this clone: The sample carries other DNA sequences with the same CDR3. V is TRBV6-6 and J is TRBJ1-1; the D is unclear. The CDR3 sequence is 14 residues long. The V end lost 6 bases, the J end lost 5 bases, and 16 bases lay between the germline ends. Germline CDR1 MNHNY, CDR2 SVGAGI (reference sequence). The CDR3 DNA sequence: TGTGCCAGCAGCTACATCCCGGGAGGGACTGAAGCTTTCTTT. Amino acid sequence: CASSYIPGGTEAFF.

The chain has TRBV5-4 and TRBJ2-7, with a tentative D call TRBD2 (5 bases). Trimming cost V 2 bases and J 6 bases, with 9 bases left between them. The CDR3 length is 12 residues. CDR1 and CDR2 (germline): SGHNT, YYREEE (reference sequence). The CDR3, as DNA: TGTGCCAGCAGCTTCGTAGCGACCGAGCAGTACTTC. This encodes CASSFVATEQYF.